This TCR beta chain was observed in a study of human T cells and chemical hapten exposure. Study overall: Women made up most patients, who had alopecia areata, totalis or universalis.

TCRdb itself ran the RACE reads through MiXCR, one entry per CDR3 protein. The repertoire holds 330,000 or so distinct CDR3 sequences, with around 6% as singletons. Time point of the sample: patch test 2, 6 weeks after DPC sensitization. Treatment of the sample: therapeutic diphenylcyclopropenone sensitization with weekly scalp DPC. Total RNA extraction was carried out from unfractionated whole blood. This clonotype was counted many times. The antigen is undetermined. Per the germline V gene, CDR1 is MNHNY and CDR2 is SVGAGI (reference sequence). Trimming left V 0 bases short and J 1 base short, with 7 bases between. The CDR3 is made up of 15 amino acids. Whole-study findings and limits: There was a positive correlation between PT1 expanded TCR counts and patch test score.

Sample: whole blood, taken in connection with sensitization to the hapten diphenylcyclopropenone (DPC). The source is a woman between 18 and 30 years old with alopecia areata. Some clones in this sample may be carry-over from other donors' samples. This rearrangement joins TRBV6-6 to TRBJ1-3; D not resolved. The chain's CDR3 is CASSYSSASGNTIYF. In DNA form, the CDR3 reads TGTGCCAGCAGTTACTCGTCTGCTTCTGGAAACACCATATATTTT.